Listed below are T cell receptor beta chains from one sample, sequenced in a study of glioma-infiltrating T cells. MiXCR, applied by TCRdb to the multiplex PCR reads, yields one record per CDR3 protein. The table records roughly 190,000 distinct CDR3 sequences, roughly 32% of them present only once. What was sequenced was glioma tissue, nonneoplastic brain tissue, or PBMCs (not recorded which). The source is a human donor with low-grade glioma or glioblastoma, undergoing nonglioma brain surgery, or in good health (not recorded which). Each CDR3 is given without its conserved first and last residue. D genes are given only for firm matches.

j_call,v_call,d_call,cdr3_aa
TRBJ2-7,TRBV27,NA,ASMMGGEQY
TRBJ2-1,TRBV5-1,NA,ASSFPEPFWTTNYNEQF
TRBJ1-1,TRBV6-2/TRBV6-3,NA,ASSYSIAVMNTEAF
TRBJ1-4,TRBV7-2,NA,ASSLVRTSGTTNEKLF
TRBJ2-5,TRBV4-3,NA,ASSQGGTNQETQY
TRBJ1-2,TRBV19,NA,ASSSSPGVGAYGYT
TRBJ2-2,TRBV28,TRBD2,ATRDYNTGELF
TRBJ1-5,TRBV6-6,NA,ASSYNRDNQPQH
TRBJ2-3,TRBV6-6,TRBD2,ASKVRREPDTQY
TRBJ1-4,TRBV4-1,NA,ASSQQRLEKEKMF
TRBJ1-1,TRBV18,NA,ARSPRTQEEAF
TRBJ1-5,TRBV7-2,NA,ASSSAHMDQPQH
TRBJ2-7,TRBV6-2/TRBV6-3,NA,ASSYPGTWSGEQY
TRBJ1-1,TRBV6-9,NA,ARSSGAAGYTEAF
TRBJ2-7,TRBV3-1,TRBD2,ASSLMTSGSGYEQY
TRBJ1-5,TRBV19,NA,ASSWIAGGKGGQPQH
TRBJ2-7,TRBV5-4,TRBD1,ASSNYRQGGDYEQY
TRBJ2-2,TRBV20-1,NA,SARDWNKDTGELF
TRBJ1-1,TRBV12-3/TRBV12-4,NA,ASSLILDTEAF
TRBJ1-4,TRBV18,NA,AISIGDEKLF
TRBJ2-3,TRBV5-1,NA,ASSLVTLRADTQY
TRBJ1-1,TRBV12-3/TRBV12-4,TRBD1,ASRHYSGGTEAF
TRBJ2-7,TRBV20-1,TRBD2,SAGKVGLAGPYEQY
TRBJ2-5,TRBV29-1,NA,SVESQGKETQY
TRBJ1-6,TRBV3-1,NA,ASSQEWGTTAPNSPLH
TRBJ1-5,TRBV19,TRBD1,ATHRGQNQPQH
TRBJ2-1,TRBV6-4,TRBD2,ATSSGEPNEQF
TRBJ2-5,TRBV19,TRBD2,ASSIILAGFETQY
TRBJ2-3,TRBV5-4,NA,ASSLGGFTDTQY
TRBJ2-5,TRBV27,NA,ASSFQGGGETQY
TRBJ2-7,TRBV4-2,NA,ASSQDLDFYEQY
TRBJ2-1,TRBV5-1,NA,ASSLEGSYNEQF
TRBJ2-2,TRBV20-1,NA,SVGRGGNTGELF
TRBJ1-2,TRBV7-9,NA,ASSFRSGDGYT
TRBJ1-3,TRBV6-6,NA,ASSYKQGSGNTIY
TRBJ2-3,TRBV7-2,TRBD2,ASSFTLAGTGGTQY
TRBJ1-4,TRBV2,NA,ASSPDLGRKLF
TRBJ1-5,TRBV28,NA,ASSRVDRVDQPQH
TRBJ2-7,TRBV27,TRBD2,ASREEGNSGREGDEQC
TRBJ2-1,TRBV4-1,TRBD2,ASSQDRGLADPWHSSYNEQF
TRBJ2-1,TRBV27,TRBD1,ASGDRGYNEQF
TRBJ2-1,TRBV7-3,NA,ASSKGVYNEQF
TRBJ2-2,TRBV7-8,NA,ASSLLMGFTGELF
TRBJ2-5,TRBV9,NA,ASSVAGEGMGETQY
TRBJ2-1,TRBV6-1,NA,ASSGSGTPLQNNRF
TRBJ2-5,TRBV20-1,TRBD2,SASVGLAEETQY
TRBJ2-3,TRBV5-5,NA,ASSQRAGQPSTDTQY
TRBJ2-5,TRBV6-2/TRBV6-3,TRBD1,ASSSSGGGETQY
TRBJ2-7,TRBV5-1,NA,ASSLAGRPSNEQY
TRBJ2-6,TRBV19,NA,ASREQGGANVLT
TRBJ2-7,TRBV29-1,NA,SVGVTSSYEQY
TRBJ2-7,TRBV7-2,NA,ASSLDFGREQY